This T cell receptor (beta chain) derives from a study of blood T cell repertoires in COVID-19. Profiled with immunoSEQ multiplex PCR; TCRdb holds only in-frame clones, not every one. The sample lists about 280,000 clones, roughly nine tenths occurring once. CDR3 length: 15 amino acids. The ends were cut back, 4 bases at V and 2 bases at J, with 14 bases in the middle. The germline V gene encodes CDR1 SEHNR and CDR2 FQNEAQ (reference sequence). The rearrangement uses TRBV7-9 and TRBJ1-2; D might be TRBD1 (5 bases). The TCR sequence derives from a woman between 40 and 50 years old who had recovered from COVID-19. Source material: PBMCs or T cells enriched from blood (not recorded which). The CDR3 loop reads CASSSGHRLNYGYTF. CDR3 sequence (DNA): TGTGCCAGCAGCTCCGGACATCGTCTAAACTATGGCTACACCTTC.